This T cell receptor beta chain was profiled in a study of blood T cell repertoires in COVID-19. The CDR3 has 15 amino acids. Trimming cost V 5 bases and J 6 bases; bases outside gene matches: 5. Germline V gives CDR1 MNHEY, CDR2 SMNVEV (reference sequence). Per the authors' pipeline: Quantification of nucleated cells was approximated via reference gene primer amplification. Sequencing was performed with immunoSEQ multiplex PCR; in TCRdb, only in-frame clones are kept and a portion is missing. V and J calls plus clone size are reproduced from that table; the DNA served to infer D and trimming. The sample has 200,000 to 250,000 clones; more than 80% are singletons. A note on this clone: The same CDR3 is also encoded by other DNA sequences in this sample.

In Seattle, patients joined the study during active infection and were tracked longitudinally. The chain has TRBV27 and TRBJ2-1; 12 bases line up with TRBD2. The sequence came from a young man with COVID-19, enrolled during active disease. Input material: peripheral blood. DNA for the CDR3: TGTGCCAGCAGTCTGCCGGGACTAGCGGGCAATGAGCAGTTCTTC. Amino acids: CASSLPGLAGNEQFF.